This section outlines one TCR beta chain sequence together with its context. Antigen: not known. This entry belongs to a study of Graves' ophthalmopathy and Graves' hyperthyroidism. Study-level results: The authors also found most expanded thyroid clonotypes above 0.001 frequency in blood.

The authors amplified TCR beta CDR3 regions from RNA transcripts. Second-round multiplex PCR came after first-round RT-PCR with HTBI primers. TCRdb used MiXCR to reprocess the multiplex PCR reads, holding one entry per CDR3 protein. The table records about 230,000 distinct CDR3 sequences, less than 55% of them present only once. The V and J ends lost 0 bases and 3 bases respectively, with 15 bases between them. The CDR3 loop spans 15 amino acids. The V gene's germline CDR1 is DFQATT and CDR2 SNEGSKA (reference sequence). This clonotype was obtained from an adult man with Graves' ophthalmopathy. The chain combines TRBV20-1 with TRBJ2-7; tentatively, D is TRBD1 or TRBD2 (6 bases each). The sample comprised peripheral blood. CDR3 in amino acids: CSARDWRGVNYEQYF. The DNA for the CDR3 is TGCAGTGCTAGAGATTGGAGGGGGGTTAACTACGAGCAGTACTTC.